This TCR beta chain was profiled in a study of blood T cell repertoires in COVID-19. At the level of the study: In each case, the material was cDNA or gDNA derived from T cells, B-cell-depleted T cells, or PBMCs.

In the original processing: Estimation of nucleated cell counts was performed using reference gene primer amplification. Sequenced by immunoSEQ multiplex PCR; TCRdb stores in-frame clones only, minus some. V and J calls and clone size are as listed in that table; D and trimming were resolved from the DNA. The sample holds roughly 200,000 clones, over 75% seen once. Germline trimming cut 0 bases from V and 6 bases from J; bases unmatched to any gene: 9. The CDR3 spans 17 residues. CDR1 and CDR2 (germline): SGDLS, YYNGEE. The sequence derives from an older man with active or convalescent COVID-19. This sequence joins TRBV9 and TRBJ2-3; TRBD2 matches 11 bases. Sequences were obtained from peripheral blood. The CDR3 protein is CASSVASSGGAVDTQYF. The CDR3 DNA reads as TGTGCCAGCAGCGTAGCGAGTAGCGGGGGGGCCGTGGATACGCAGTATTTT.